These 6 T cell receptor beta chains were all obtained from the same sample, sequenced in a study of blood T cell repertoires in COVID-19. Data came from immunoSEQ multiplex PCR; TCRdb stores just in-frame clones and leaves some out. The sample has fewer than 150,000 clones; 84% are singletons. Sequencing used peripheral blood. All receptors derive from a human donor in a cohort sampled during active COVID-19.

The V gene is TRBV14, the J gene TRBJ1-4; 10 positions agree with TRBD1. V lost 3 bases, J lost 3 bases, and 4 bases stayed unmatched. Per germline, CDR1 SGHDN and CDR2 FVKESK. The CDR3 is made up of 16 amino acids. CDR3: CASSHFGQGANEKLFF. The DNA for the CDR3 is TGTGCCAGCAGCCACTTCGGACAGGGGGCTAATGAAAAACTGTTTTTT.

This chain links TRBV29-1 with TRBJ1-1; TRBD1 matches 9 bases. The length of the CDR3 is 13 residues. Germline values: CDR1 SQVTM, CDR2 ANQGSEA. The V segment lost 8 bases and the J segment 0 bases; nucleotides outside the gene matches: 4. CDR3 residues: CSPWDRVNTEAFF. CDR3 nucleotide sequence: TGCAGCCCCTGGGACAGGGTGAACACTGAAGCTTTCTTT.

The V call is TRBV11-2, the J call TRBJ2-5, with D maybe TRBD2 (6 bases). CDR1 and CDR2 (germline): SGHAT, FQNNGV. The CDR3 sequence is 16 residues long. V lost 2 bases and J 2 bases, leaving 15 bases between the germline ends. The CDR3 DNA reads TGTGCCAGCAGCTTAAGGGGTCTAGCGTTTCAAGAGACCCAGTACTTC. Translating it yields CASSLRGLAFQETQYF.

There are a few counts of this clone. The V call is TRBV28, the J call TRBJ1-2, with D maybe TRBD1 (6 bases). The CDR3 covers 16 residues. Trimming pared 1 base from V and 5 bases from J, leaving 17 bases between. CDR1 and CDR2 (germline): MDHEN, SYDVKM. The CDR3, as DNA: TGTGCCAGCAGTTTATTCCCAGGGACAACCTTTTATGGCTACACCTTC. Amino acids: CASSLFPGTTFYGYTF.

The gene calls are TRBV11-2 and TRBJ2-3, with a weak D call TRBD2 (6 bases). This CDR3 contains 14 residues. Per germline, CDR1 SGHAT and CDR2 FQNNGV. V lost 5 bases to trimming and J lost 1 base, with 10 bases between them. CDR3: CASSLSGRTDTQYF. The CDR3 DNA follows: TGTGCCAGCAGCCTTAGCGGACGCACAGATACGCAGTATTTT.

The genes are TRBV19 and TRBJ2-1, with 7 bases aligning to TRBD1. Germline V gene data show CDR1 as LNHDA and CDR2 as SQIVND (reference sequence). V was clipped by 7 bases and J by 6 bases; unmatched bases: 9. CDR3 length: 14 residues. This chain's CDR3 is CASKTGMSGNEQFF. The CDR3 region has the DNA TGTGCCAGTAAGACAGGGATGTCGGGCAATGAGCAGTTCTTC.